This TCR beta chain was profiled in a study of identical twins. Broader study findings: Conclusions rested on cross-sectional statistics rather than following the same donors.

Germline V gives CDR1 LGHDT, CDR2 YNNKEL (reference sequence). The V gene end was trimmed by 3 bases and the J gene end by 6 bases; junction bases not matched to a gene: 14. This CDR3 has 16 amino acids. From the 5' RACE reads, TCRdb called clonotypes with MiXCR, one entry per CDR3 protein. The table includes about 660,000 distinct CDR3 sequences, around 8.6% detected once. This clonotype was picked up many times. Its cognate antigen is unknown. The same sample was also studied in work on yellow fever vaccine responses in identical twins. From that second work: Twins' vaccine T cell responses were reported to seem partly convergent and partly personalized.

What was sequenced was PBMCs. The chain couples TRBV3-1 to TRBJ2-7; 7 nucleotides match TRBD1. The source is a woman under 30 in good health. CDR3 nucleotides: TGTGCCAGCAGCCAGGCTCACAGGGGTTCGGTTCGCGAGCAGTACTTC. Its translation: CASSQAHRGSVREQYF.